This T cell receptor beta chain was captured by sequencing in a study of response to subunit inactivated influenza vaccine. The study, taken as a whole, reports: New T cells are recruited in small numbers by each seasonal influenza vaccination, according to the authors' suggestion.

A word on this clonotype: Its target is unknown.

The CDR3 loop spans 16 amino acids. Trimming took off 4 bases at V and 0 bases at J, with 13 bases between the two ends. The germline V gene encodes CDR1 SGHVS and CDR2 FQNEAQ. TCRdb reanalysed the RT-PCR reads using MiXCR and keeps one entry per CDR3 protein. Altogether hundreds of thousands of distinct CDR3 sequences are present, approximately 13% being singletons, with the ten largest covering around 7%. The chain has TRBV7-8 and TRBJ1-3, with D possibly matching TRBD1 (5 bases). The TCR sequence derives from a man aged 45-65 years who received an inactivated influenza vaccine. Specimen: PBMCs from blood, collected 14 to 15 days before vaccination. CDR3 sequence: CASSYMQGFSGNTIYF. The CDR3, as DNA: TGTGCCAGCAGCTATATGCAGGGTTTCTCTGGAAACACCATATATTTT.